This TCR beta chain was observed in a study of metastatic and nonmetastatic thyroid tumors. About the study: Comparative analysis of repertoires was undertaken across blood and tumor or nodule tissue obtained from malignant and benign thyroid patients.

The CDR3 is 16 residues long. The germline gives CDR1 LNHDA, CDR2 SQIVND (reference sequence). Using MiXCR, TCRdb reanalyzed the PCR reads. The table has some 16,000 clones, less than 25% seen once. Many counts were recorded for this clone. A clone one base away is much larger, so this may be a read error. Other DNA sequences in the same sample also yield this CDR3. All patients were treatment-naive before thyroid surgery. The V and J genes are TRBV19 and TRBJ1-1; maybe TRBD1 (5 bases). The sequence was collected from a male donor with papillary thyroid cancer or a benign thyroid nodule (not recorded which). Some clones in this sample may be carry-over from other donors' samples. The sequenced sample was tumor tissue. CDR3 sequence reads: CASAESGFDMNTEAFF. The CDR3 DNA reads as TGTGCCAGTGCCGAATCAGGGTTCGACATGAACACTGAGGCTTTCTTT.